This T cell receptor beta chain was obtained from a study of shared clonotypes between healthy human individuals. Study overall: Three plates were used per donor for CD4 naive, three for CD4 memory, two for CD8 naive and one for CD8 memory.

Here immunoSEQ multiplex PCR was the method, and the copy in TCRdb shows in-frame clones only, minus some. The data show 950,000 to 1,300,000 clones, with roughly 80% seen just once and 1.4% to 1.5% held by the top ten. Germline trimming cut 7 bases from V and 3 bases from J; bases unmatched to any gene: 10. The CDR3 covers 15 residues. Germline assignment: CDR1 LNHDA and CDR2 SQIVND (reference sequence). Study-wide findings and caveats: The study generally estimated greater richness for naive than memory subsets. It was only blood that was sampled, and tissue repertoires likely differ.

Note on this clone: Its antigen is unknown.

The chain combines TRBV19 with TRBJ1-2; 8 bases line up with TRBD1. This TCR was sampled from a man younger than 30 in good health. Sequencing used memory CD4+ T cells sorted from blood. The subset is: CD45RA-negative fraction. CDR3 sequence reads: CASNGQGNRDYGYTF. The CDR3 bases are TGTGCCAGTAACGGACAGGGTAACAGGGACTATGGCTACACCTTC.